The 24 T cell receptor beta chains below were found in one sample sequenced in a study of blood T cell repertoires in COVID-19. Clones were read by immunoSEQ multiplex PCR, and TCRdb kept only the in-frame ones, dropping some. In the table there are about 140,000 clones, about 88% of which are singletons. Source material: peripheral blood. These receptors were taken from a human donor with acute or convalescent COVID-19. The donor label of this sample is uncertain.

A few counts support this clone. This chain links TRBV7-9 with TRBJ1-1; the match to TRBD1 covers 9 bases. The CDR3 is 15 residues long. CDR1 is SEHNR, CDR2 FQNEAQ, per germline (reference sequence). With 0 bases clipped from V and 5 bases from J, the junction kept 4 bases outside the gene matches. DNA of the CDR3: TGTGCCAGCAGCTTAGCTGGACAGGGGTGGACTGAAGCTTTCTTT. Translation gives CASSLAGQGWTEAFF.

This chain connects TRBV7-9 to TRBJ2-5, with 10 bases identical to TRBD1. The CDR3 length is 17 residues. Trimming removed 2 bases from V and 3 bases from J; junction bases left unmatched: 9. Germline V gene data show CDR1 as SEHNR and CDR2 as FQNEAQ (reference sequence). CDR3 region: CASSLPVGGQGEETQYF. The CDR3 coding sequence is TGTGCCAGCAGCTTACCGGTTGGAGGACAGGGGGAAGAGACCCAGTACTTC.

This clone is classed as medium-sized (0.01 to 0.1%). The gene calls are TRBV4-3 and TRBJ2-2; 7 bases align to TRBD2. The V and J ends lost 0 bases and 4 bases, in that order; junction bases with no gene match: 14. The germline V gene has CDR1 LGHNA and CDR2 YSLEER. This CDR3 comprises 19 residues. CDR3 bases: TGCGCCAGCAGCCAAGATCGTTCCCTAGCGGTCGGTGGCACCGGGGAGCTGTTTTTT. Protein: CASSQDRSLAVGGTGELFF.

The chain is built from TRBV5-1 and TRBJ1-1, with TRBD1 matching over 8 bases. Trimming took 5 bases from V and 4 from J; bases not matched to a gene: 10. This CDR3 contains 15 residues. Looked up from germline, CDR1 is SGHRS and CDR2 is YFSETQ. CDR3 region: CASRIQGGKGTEAFF. For the CDR3, the DNA is TGCGCCAGCAGGATACAGGGGGGCAAGGGCACTGAAGCTTTCTTT.

The CDR3 sequence: CAWSVLSEATEAFF. The CDR3 region has the DNA TGTGCCTGGAGTGTACTCTCTGAGGCCACTGAAGCTTTCTTT. V and J are TRBV30 and TRBJ1-1; D is unresolved. CDR1 is GTSNPN, CDR2 SVGIG, per germline (reference sequence). V lost 0 bases and J 4 bases, leaving 12 bases between the germline ends. The CDR3 is 14 residues long.

J is TRBJ1-2 and V is TRBV29-1; possible D gene TRBD1, 5 bases. V shed 4 bases and J shed 5 bases, with 17 bases lying between them. In germline, CDR1 is SQVTM, CDR2 ANQGSEA. This CDR3 is built from 14 residues. CDR3: CSVGGEPGTYGYTF. DNA of the CDR3: TGCAGCGTTGGGGGGGAGCCGGGGACGTATGGCTACACCTTC.

This chain connects TRBV4-2 to TRBJ1-5, with TRBD1 as a possible D gene (6 bases). Trimming removed 4 bases from V and 5 bases from J, with 12 bases in between. The V gene's germline CDR1 is LGHNA and CDR2 YNFKEQ. The CDR3 is made up of 14 amino acids. The CDR3 protein is CASSPDSPYQPQHF. The CDR3 DNA reads as TGTGCCAGCAGCCCGGACAGTCCATATCAGCCCCAGCATTTT.

V usage is TRBV19 and J usage is TRBJ2-1; TRBD2 agrees at 11 bases. Germline assignment: CDR1 LNHDA and CDR2 SQIVND (reference sequence). This CDR3 is built from 15 residues. The J segment lost 9 bases and the V segment lost 8 bases, leaving 12 bases of the junction unmatched. The CDR3 loop is CASDVAGGPLREQFF. As DNA, the CDR3 is TGTGCCAGTGATGTAGCGGGAGGGCCTTTACGTGAGCAGTTCTTC. Combining the CDR3 with reference TRBV19 and TRBJ2-1 gives the whole variable domain DGGITQSPKYLFRKEGQNVTLSCEQNLNHDAMYWYRQDPGQGLRLIYYSQIVNDFQKGDIAEGYSVSREKKESFPLTVTSAQKNPTAFYLCASDVAGGPLREQFFGPGTRLTVL.

CDR3 region: CASSPTGQSNQPQHF. The CDR3 nucleotides are TGTGCCAGCAGCCCGACAGGGCAGAGCAATCAGCCCCAGCATTTT. The chain has TRBV3-1 (or the pseudogene TRBV3-2) and TRBJ1-5; 7 positions agree with TRBD1. The CDR3 loop spans 15 amino acids. V lost 4 bases, J lost 1 base, and 4 bases stayed unmatched. Germline V lookup: CDR1 LGHDT, CDR2 YNNKEL (reference sequence).

This clone was picked up one time. This sequence joins TRBV18 and TRBJ2-3; a possible D gene is TRBD2 (6 bases). The germline V gene encodes CDR1 KGHSH and CDR2 LQKENI. Trimming removed 2 bases at V and 6 bases at J, with 9 bases between. The CDR3 consists of 13 residues. The CDR3 loop reads CASSPSTSDTQYF. CDR3 DNA: TGTGCCAGCTCACCAAGTACTAGCGATACGCAGTATTTT. The full variable domain, in which reference TRBV18 and TRBJ2-3 provide the parts outside the CDR3, is NAGVMQNPRHLVRRRGQEARLRCSPMKGHSHVYWYRQLPEEGLKFMVYLQKENIIDESGMPKERFSAEFPKEGPSILRIQQVVRGDSAAYFCASSPSTSDTQYFGPGTRLTVL.

This chain connects TRBV7-2 to TRBJ1-1; no clear D gene. CDR3 length: 13 amino acids. The ends were cut back, 2 bases at V and 5 bases at J, with 9 bases in the middle. Germline CDR1 is SGHTA and CDR2 is FQGNSA. CDR3 residues: CASSLQEVTEAFF. The CDR3 nucleotides read TGTGCCAGCAGCTTACAGGAGGTAACTGAAGCTTTCTTT.

The gene calls are TRBV29-1 and TRBJ2-5; tentatively, D is TRBD1 (7 bases). Germline CDR1 reads SQVTM; CDR2 reads ANQGSEA. CDR3 length equals 13 residues. The V end lost 4 bases, the J end lost 5 bases, and 14 bases lay between the germline ends. Here the CDR3 reads CSVGRGLRETQYF. DNA of the CDR3: TGCAGCGTTGGGAGGGGGCTGCGGGAGACCCAGTACTTC.

The chain carries TRBV10-3 and TRBJ2-5; 8 bases fit TRBD2. V gave up 5 bases and J gave up 3 bases; unmatched junction bases: 5. The CDR3 has 14 amino acids. Germline loops: CDR1 ENHRY, CDR2 SYGVKD. The CDR3: CAISPAGGEETQYF. For the CDR3, the DNA is TGTGCCATCAGTCCGGCGGGGGGAGAAGAGACCCAGTACTTC.

This clone has only a few counts. The V and J genes are TRBV3-1 (or the pseudogene TRBV3-2) and TRBJ2-5; TRBD1 might be the D (6 bases). In germline, CDR1 is LGHDT, CDR2 YNNKEL (reference sequence). Between the trimmed V and J ends, which lost 2 bases and 5 bases, there was a span of 15 bases. The CDR3 is 15 residues long. The CDR3 coding sequence is TGTGCCAGCAGCCAAAATAGGGGGTTTGAGGAGACCCAGTACTTC. This sequence encodes CASSQNRGFEETQYF.

The chain joins TRBV9 to TRBJ2-4; 9 positions match TRBD1. The CDR3 runs to 15 residues. Germline V gene data show CDR1 as SGDLS and CDR2 as YYNGEE. V dropped 4 bases and J dropped 2; count of bases not matched to a gene: 4. CDR3 sequence reads: CASSPQGASKNIQYF. The CDR3 DNA sequence: TGTGCCAGCAGCCCACAGGGGGCGTCCAAAAACATTCAGTACTTC.

This clone appeared a single time. The identical CDR3 is also encoded by other nucleotide sequences in the sample. The chain uses TRBV29-1 and TRBJ1-1, with 7 bases identical to TRBD1. In germline, CDR1 is SQVTM, CDR2 ANQGSEA. Trimming at V came to 7 bases and at J to 0 bases, leaving 5 bases not matched to a gene. CDR3 length equals 13 residues. CDR3 nucleotides: TGCAGCGGCAGACAGGGAATGAACACTGAAGCTTTCTTT. Encoded protein: CSGRQGMNTEAFF.

The chain recombines TRBV19 with TRBJ2-5; 8 bases match TRBD1. Trimming took 5 bases from V and 4 from J; bases not matched to a gene: 12. Germline loops: CDR1 LNHDA, CDR2 SQIVND (reference sequence). The CDR3 totals 16 residues. The CDR3 sequence: CASSGLTGGRGETQYF. In DNA, the CDR3 is TGTGCCAGTAGTGGACTTACAGGGGGTCGGGGAGAGACCCAGTACTTC. The full variable domain, rest sourced from reference TRBV19 and TRBJ2-5, is DGGITQSPKYLFRKEGQNVTLSCEQNLNHDAMYWYRQDPGQGLRLIYYSQIVNDFQKGDIAEGYSVSREKKESFPLTVTSAQKNPTAFYLCASSGLTGGRGETQYFGPGTRLLVL.

CDR3 bases: TGTGCCAGTGTGGACAGGTCTAGCACAGATACGCAGTATTTT. Translated, it gives CASVDRSSTDTQYF. V is TRBV19 and J is TRBJ2-3; 7 nucleotides align to TRBD1. The CDR3 length is 14 residues. Germline CDR1 LNHDA, CDR2 SQIVND (reference sequence). Germline trimming cut 8 bases from V and 0 bases from J; bases unmatched to any gene: 5.

J is TRBJ2-3 and V is TRBV25-1; 7 bases align to TRBD1. Germline-derived CDR1 and CDR2 are MGHDK and SYGVNS. V lost 6 bases to trimming and J lost 1 base; unmatched junction nucleotides: 1. This CDR3 spans 13 amino acids. CDR3 nucleotides: TGTGCCAGCAGAACAGGGGGCACAGATACGCAGTATTTT. Encoded protein: CASRTGGTDTQYF.

The rearrangement uses TRBV9 and TRBJ1-1; 8 bases are a match to TRBD1. From germline, CDR1 is SGDLS and CDR2 YYNGEE. Germline trimming cut 3 bases from V and 3 bases from J; bases unmatched to any gene: 1. CDR3 length equals 13 residues. CDR3 DNA: TGTGCCAGCAGCGCACAGGGGGACACTGAAGCTTTCTTT. As protein: CASSAQGDTEAFF. The entire variable domain, with the rest obtained from reference TRBV9 and TRBJ1-1, is as follows: DSGVTQTPKHLITATGQRVTLRCSPRSGDLSVYWYQQSLDQGLQFLIQYYNGEERAKGNILERFSAQQFPDLHSELNLSSLELGDSALYFCASSAQGDTEAFFGQGTRLTVV.

The gene calls are TRBV6-5 and TRBJ1-2, with a weak D call TRBD1 (5 bases). The V gene's germline CDR1 is MNHEY and CDR2 SVGAGI. CDR3 length equals 14 residues. The V end lost 6 bases, the J end lost 0 bases, and 11 bases lay between the germline ends. The CDR3 DNA follows: TGTGCCAGCAGCTCTGACAGCGCTAACTATGGCTACACCTTC. Translating gives CASSSDSANYGYTF.

The CDR3: CASSQLAGVTSRDTQYF. The CDR3 bases are TGTGCCAGCAGCCAGCTAGCGGGGGTGACATCTAGGGATACGCAGTATTTT. This chain uses TRBV4-2 with TRBJ2-3, with 10 nucleotides matching TRBD2. Germline CDR1 is LGHNA and CDR2 is YNFKEQ. The CDR3 extends over 17 amino acids. Trimming at V came to 3 bases and at J to 6 bases, leaving 12 bases not matched to a gene.

The chain has TRBV9 and TRBJ2-1, with D maybe TRBD2 (6 bases). The CDR3 extends over 15 amino acids. Trimming stripped 0 bases from V and 2 bases from J, with 9 bases between. Per the germline V gene, CDR1 is SGDLS and CDR2 is YYNGEE. The chain's CDR3 is CASSVGAGTYNEQFF. The CDR3 DNA sequence: TGTGCCAGCAGCGTAGGGGCGGGGACCTACAATGAGCAGTTCTTC.

The V call is TRBV19, the J call TRBJ1-2; D remains ambiguous. V was shortened by 5 bases and J by 8 bases, with 12 bases between the two germline ends. The CDR3 has 12 residues. Germline-derived CDR1 and CDR2 are LNHDA and SQIVND (reference sequence). CDR3 in amino acids: CASSPLNGGYTF. The DNA of the CDR3 is TGTGCCAGTAGTCCCCTTAATGGCGGCTACACCTTC.